The entry below describes one T cell receptor (beta chain). Profiling relied on immunoSEQ multiplex PCR, and the TCRdb table lists in-frame clones only, not all of them. Of approximately 90,000 clones in the sample, about 79% are singletons; the top ten hold just under 25%. This sample is drawn from a study of blood T cell repertoires in COVID-19. CDR1 is SEHNR, CDR2 FQNEAQ, per germline (reference sequence). Trimming removed 5 bases from V and 12 bases from J; junction bases left unmatched: 18. This CDR3 is 16 amino acids long. The sequenced sample was peripheral blood. The rearrangement uses TRBV7-9 and TRBJ1-1; TRBD1 agrees at 10 bases. This TCR was recovered from a man in his 60s with acute or convalescent COVID-19. In DNA form, the CDR3 reads TGTGCCAGCAGCACGACCAAGACAGGGGGCAAATGGGGAACTTTCTTT. Translating gives CASSTTKTGGKWGTFF.